This T cell receptor beta chain was sequenced in a study of CXCR3-negative and CXCR3-positive naive CD8 T cells. The wider study: For each library, about 1.5 +/- 0.3 million TRB reads were obtained, about 135 million in total.

Study findings and constraints: Naive subsets were similarly diverse, while memory CD8+ repertoires were much less diverse.

5' RACE with UMI labels generated the TRB cDNA libraries. TCRdb reworked the 5' RACE reads into one entry per CDR3 protein, no DNA. There are around 90,000 distinct CDR3 sequences in the sample, with about 1.1% held by the top ten. CDR1 and CDR2 (germline): LNHNV, YYDKDF (reference sequence). The CDR3 has 16 amino acids. Comment on this clonotype: What it binds is unknown.

The sorter processed each CD8+ T cell subset in triplicate at 250,000 to 300,000 cells apiece. Sequenced sample: naive CXCR3- CD8+ T cells from blood. Stated subset: CD45RO-CCR7+CD27+CD95- naive CD8+ T cells lacking CXCR3 (TNR3-). This TCR was recovered from a human donor in good health. Some clones in this sample may be carry-over from other donors' samples. This chain connects TRBV15 to TRBJ2-7; TCRdb's D gene call, TRBD1, goes unchecked for lack of DNA. CDR3 in amino acids: CATSQDRSSRSYEQYF.